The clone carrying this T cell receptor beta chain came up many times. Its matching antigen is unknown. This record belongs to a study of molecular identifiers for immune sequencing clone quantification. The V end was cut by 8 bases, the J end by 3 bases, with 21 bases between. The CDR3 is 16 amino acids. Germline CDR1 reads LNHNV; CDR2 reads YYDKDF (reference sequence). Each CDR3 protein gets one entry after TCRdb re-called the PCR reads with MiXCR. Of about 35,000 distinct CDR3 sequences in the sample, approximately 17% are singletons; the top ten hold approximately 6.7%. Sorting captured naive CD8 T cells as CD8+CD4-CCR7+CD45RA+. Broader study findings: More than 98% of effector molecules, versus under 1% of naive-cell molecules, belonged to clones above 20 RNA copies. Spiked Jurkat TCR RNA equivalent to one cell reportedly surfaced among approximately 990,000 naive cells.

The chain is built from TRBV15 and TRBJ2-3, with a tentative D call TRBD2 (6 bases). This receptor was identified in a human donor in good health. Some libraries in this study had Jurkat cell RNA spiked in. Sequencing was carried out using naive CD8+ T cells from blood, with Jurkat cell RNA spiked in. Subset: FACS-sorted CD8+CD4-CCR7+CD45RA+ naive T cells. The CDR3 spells CATRDLGRDQTDTQYF. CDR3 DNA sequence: TGTGCCACCCGGGACCTTGGGCGGGATCAGACAGATACGCAGTATTTT.